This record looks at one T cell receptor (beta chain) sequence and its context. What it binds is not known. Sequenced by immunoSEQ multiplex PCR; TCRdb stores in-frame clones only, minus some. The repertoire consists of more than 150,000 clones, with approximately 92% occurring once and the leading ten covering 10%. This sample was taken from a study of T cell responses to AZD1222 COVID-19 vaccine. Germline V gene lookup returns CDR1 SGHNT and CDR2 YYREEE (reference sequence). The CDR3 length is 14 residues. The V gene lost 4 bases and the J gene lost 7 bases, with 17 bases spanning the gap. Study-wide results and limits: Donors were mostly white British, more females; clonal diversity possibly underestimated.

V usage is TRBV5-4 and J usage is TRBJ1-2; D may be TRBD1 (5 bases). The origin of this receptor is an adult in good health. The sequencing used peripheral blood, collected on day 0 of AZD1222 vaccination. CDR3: CASSPENLGGGYTF. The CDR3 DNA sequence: TGTGCCAGCAGCCCTGAGAATCTCGGGGGTGGCTACACCTTC.